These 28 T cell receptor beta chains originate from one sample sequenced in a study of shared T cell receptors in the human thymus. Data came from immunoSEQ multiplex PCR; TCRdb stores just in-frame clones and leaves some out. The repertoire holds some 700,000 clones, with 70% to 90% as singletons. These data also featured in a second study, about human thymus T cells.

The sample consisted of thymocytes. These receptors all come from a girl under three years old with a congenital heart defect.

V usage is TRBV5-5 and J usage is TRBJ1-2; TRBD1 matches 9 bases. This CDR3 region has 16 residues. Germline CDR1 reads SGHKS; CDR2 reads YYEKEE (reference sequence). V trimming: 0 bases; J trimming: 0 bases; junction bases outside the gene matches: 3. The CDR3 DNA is TGTGCCAGCAGCTTGGCCTGGACAGGGGCTAACTATGGCTACACCTTC. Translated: CASSLAWTGANYGYTF.

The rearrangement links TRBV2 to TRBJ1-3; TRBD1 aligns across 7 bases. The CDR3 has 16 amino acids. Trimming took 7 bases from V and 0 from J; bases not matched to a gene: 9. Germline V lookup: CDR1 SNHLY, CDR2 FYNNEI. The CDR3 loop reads CASTPGGRSSGNTIYF. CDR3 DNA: TGTGCCAGCACCCCAGGGGGGAGATCCTCTGGAAACACCATATATTTT.

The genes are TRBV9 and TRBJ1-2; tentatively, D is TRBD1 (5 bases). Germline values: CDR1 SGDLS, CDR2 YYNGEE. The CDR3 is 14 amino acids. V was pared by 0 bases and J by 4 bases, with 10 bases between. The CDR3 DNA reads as TGTGCCAGCAGCGTAGGTGACAGTCCCTATGGCTACACCTTC. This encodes CASSVGDSPYGYTF.

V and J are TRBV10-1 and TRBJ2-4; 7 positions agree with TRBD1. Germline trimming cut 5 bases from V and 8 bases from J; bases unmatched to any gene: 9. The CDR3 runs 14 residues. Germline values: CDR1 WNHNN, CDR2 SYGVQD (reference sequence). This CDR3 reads CASSLDRPMDIQYF. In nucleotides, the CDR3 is TGCGCCAGCAGTCTGGACAGGCCTATGGACATTCAGTACTTC.

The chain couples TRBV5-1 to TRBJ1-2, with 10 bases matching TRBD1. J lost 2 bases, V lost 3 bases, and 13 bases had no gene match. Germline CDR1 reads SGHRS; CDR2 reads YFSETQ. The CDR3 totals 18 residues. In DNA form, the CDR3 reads TGCGCCAGCAGCTCAGAAAGACCTTGGGACAGGGGAAACTATGGCTACACCTTC. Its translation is CASSSERPWDRGNYGYTF.

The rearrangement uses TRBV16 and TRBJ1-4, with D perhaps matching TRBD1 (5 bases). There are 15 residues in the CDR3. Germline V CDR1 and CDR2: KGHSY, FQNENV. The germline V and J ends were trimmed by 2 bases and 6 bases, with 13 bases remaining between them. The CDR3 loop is CASSQLDSRDEKLFF. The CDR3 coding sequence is TGTGCCAGCAGCCAACTAGACAGCCGGGATGAAAAACTGTTTTTT.

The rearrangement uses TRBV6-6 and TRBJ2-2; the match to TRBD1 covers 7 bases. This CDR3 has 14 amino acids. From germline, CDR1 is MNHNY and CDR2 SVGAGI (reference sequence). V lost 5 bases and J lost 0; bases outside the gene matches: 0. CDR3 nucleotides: TGTGCCAGCAGTAGGGGGCCGAACACCGGGGAGCTGTTTTTT. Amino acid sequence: CASSRGPNTGELFF.

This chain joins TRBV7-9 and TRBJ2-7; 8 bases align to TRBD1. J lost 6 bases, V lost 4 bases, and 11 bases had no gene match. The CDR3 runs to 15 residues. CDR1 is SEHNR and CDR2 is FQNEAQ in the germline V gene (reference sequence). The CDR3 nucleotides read TGTGCCAGCAGCTACTCTTGGACAGGGAGAGGCGAGCAGTACTTC. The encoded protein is CASSYSWTGRGEQYF.

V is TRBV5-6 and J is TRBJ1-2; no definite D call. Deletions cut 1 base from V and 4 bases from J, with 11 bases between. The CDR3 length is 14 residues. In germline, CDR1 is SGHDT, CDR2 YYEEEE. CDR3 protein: CASSLSRQVYGYTF. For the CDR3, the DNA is TGTGCCAGCAGCTTGTCGCGCCAGGTCTATGGCTACACCTTC. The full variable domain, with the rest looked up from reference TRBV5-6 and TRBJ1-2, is DAGVTQSPTHLIKTRGQQVTLRCSPKSGHDTVSWYQQALGQGPQFIFQYYEEEERQRGNFPDRFSGHQFPNYSSELNVNALLLGDSALYLCASSLSRQVYGYTFGSGTRLTVV.

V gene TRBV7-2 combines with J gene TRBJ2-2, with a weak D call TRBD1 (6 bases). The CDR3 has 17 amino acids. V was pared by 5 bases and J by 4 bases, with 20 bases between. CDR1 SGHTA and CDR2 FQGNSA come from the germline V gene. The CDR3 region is CASSPSRAGAGTGELFF. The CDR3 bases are TGTGCCAGCAGCCCCTCTAGGGCAGGGGCCGGCACCGGGGAGCTGTTTTTT.

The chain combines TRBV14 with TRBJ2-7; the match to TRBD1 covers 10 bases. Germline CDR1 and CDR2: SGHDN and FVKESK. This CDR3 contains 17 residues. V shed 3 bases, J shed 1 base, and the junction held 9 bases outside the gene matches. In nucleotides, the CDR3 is TGTGCCAGCAGCCAGTTATCACTGGGACAGGGGTCCTACGAGCAGTACTTC. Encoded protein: CASSQLSLGQGSYEQYF.

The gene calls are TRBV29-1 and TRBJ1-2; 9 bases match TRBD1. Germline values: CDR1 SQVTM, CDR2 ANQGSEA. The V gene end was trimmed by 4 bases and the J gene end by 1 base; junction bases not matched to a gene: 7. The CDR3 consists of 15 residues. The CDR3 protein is CSVGLRQGVNYGYTF. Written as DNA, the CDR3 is TGCAGCGTTGGATTAAGACAGGGGGTTAACTATGGCTACACCTTC.

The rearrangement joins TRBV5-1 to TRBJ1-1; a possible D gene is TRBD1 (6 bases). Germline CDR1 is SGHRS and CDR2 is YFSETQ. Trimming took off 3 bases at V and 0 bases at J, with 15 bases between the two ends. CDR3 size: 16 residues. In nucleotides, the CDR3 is TGCGCCAGCAGCTCGAACCTACAGGGCTTGAACACTGAAGCTTTCTTT. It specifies CASSSNLQGLNTEAFF.

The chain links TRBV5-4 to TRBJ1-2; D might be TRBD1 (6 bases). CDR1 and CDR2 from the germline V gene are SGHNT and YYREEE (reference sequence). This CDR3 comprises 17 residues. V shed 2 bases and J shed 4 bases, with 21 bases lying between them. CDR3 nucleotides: TGTGCCAGCAGCTTATCAGGGGCTCTCGCCCGGGTCTATGGCTACACCTTC. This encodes CASSLSGALARVYGYTF.

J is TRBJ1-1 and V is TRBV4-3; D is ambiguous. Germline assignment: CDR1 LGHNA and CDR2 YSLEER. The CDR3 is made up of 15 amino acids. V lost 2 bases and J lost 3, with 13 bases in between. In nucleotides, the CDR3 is TGCGCCAGCAGCCAAAGACGGGAGCAAGACACTGAAGCTTTCTTT. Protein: CASSQRREQDTEAFF.

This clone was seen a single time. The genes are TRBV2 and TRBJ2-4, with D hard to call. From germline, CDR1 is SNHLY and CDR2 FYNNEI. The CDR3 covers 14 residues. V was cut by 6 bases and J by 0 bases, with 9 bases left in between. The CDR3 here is CASRRILAKNIQYF. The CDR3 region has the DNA TGTGCCAGCAGGCGGATACTAGCCAAAAACATTCAGTACTTC.

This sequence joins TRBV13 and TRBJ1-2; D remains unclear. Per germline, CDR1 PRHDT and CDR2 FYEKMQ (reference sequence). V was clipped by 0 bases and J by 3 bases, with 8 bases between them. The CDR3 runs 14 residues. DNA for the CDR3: TGTGCCAGCAGCTTAGGGGGCCCCTACTATGGCTACACCTTC. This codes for CASSLGGPYYGYTF.

The CDR3 DNA reads as TGTGCCAGTAGTATAACGGGAGACACAGATACGCAGTATTTT. Protein product: CASSITGDTDTQYF. The chain has TRBV19 and TRBJ2-3; D might be TRBD2 (6 bases). CDR1 and CDR2 (germline): LNHDA, SQIVND (reference sequence). The CDR3 is made up of 14 amino acids. Trimming cost V 2 bases and J 2 bases, with 8 bases left between them.

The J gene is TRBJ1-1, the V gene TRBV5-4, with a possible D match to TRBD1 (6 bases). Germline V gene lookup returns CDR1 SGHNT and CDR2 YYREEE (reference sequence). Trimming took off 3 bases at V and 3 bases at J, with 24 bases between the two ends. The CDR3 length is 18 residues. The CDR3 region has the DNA TGTGCCAGCAGCTCCCTATTCCAGGGGACGGGTCTAGACACTGAAGCTTTCTTT. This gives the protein CASSSLFQGTGLDTEAFF.

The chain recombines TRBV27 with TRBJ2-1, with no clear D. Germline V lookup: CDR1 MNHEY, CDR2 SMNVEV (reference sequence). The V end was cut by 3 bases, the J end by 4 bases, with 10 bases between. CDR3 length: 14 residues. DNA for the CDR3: TGTGCCAGCAGTTTGAACGGAGTATACAATGAGCAGTTCTTC. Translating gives CASSLNGVYNEQFF.

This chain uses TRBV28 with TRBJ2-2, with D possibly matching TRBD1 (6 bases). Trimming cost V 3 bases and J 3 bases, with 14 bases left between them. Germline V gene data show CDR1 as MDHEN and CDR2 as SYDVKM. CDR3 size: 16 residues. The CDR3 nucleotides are TGTGCCAGCAGTTTCCCCACAGGGTCGGACACCGGGGAGCTGTTTTTT. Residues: CASSFPTGSDTGELFF.

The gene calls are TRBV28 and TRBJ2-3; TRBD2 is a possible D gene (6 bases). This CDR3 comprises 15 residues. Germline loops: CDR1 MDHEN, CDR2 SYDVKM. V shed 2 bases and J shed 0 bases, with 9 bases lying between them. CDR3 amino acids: CASSLGGTSTDTQYF. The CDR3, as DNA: TGTGCCAGCAGTTTAGGGGGGACTAGCACAGATACGCAGTATTTT.

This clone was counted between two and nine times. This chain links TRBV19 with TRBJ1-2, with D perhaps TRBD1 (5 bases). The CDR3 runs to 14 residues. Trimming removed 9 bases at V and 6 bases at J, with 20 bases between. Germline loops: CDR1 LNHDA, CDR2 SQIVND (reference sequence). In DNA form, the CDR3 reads TGTGCCAGCGACCGGGGGGGACCCGATGATGGCTACACCTTC. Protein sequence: CASDRGGPDDGYTF. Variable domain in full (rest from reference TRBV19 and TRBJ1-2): DGGITQSPKYLFRKEGQNVTLSCEQNLNHDAMYWYRQDPGQGLRLIYYSQIVNDFQKGDIAEGYSVSREKKESFPLTVTSAQKNPTAFYLCASDRGGPDDGYTFGSGTRLTVV.

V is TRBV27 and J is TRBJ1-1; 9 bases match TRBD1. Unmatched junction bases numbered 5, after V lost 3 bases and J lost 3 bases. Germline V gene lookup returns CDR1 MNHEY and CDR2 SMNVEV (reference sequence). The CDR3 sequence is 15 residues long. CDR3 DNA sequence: TGTGCCAGCAGTTTCGGACAGGGGAGGGACACTGAAGCTTTCTTT. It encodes CASSFGQGRDTEAFF.

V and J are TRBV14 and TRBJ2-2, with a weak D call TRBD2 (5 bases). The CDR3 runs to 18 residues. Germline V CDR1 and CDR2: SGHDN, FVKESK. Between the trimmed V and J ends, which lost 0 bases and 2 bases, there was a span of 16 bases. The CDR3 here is CASSQDGRNGLNTGELFF. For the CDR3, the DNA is TGTGCCAGCAGCCAAGATGGAAGGAACGGACTCAACACCGGGGAGCTGTTTTTT. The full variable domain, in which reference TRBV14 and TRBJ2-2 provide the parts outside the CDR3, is EAGVTQFPSHSVIEKGQTVTLRCDPISGHDNLYWYRRVMGKEIKFLLHFVKESKQDESGMPNNRFLAERTGGTYSTLKVQPAELEDSGVYFCASSQDGRNGLNTGELFFGEGSRLTVL.

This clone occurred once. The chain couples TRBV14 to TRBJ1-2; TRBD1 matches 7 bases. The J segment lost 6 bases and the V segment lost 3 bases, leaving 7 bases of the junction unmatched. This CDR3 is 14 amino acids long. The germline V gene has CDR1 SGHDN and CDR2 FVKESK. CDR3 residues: CASSQFDRADGYTF. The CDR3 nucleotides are TGTGCCAGCAGCCAGTTCGACAGGGCGGATGGCTACACCTTC.

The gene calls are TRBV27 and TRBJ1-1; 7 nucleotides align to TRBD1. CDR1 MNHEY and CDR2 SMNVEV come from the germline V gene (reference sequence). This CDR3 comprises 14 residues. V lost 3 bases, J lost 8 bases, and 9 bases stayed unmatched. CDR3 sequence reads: CASSFLRGTDEAFF. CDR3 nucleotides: TGTGCCAGCAGTTTTCTGAGGGGGACAGACGAAGCTTTCTTT.

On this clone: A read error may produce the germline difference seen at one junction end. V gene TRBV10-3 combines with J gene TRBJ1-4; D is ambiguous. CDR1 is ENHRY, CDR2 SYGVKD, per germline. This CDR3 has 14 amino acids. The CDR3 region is CAISAVLGPEKLLF. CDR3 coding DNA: TGTGCCATCAGTGCAGTCCTGGGCCCAGAAAAACTGCTTTTT.